The clone carrying this T cell receptor (beta chain) was seen a handful of times. Its antigen is unknown. The data are from a study of regulatory T cells in long-lasting Graves disease. Stated time point: persistent/refractory GD, antithyroid drugs over 5 years with positive TRAb. PBMCs provided the RNA from which the TCR library was made. The authors built TCR beta libraries using iRepertoire HTBI primers and Arm-PCR of CDR3 regions. One entry per CDR3 protein, called by TCRdb with MiXCR from the multiplex PCR reads. Seen here are about 290,000 distinct CDR3 sequences, approximately 20% observed once, and the top ten hold more than 50%. The study's findings and limits: The researchers studied only peripheral blood, not thyroid tissue.

CDR1 and CDR2 from the germline V gene are MNHEY and SMNVEV (reference sequence). The CDR3 loop spans 14 amino acids. V was clipped by 7 bases and J by 9 bases; unmatched bases: 11. The input for sequencing was peripheral blood mononuclear cells (PBMCs), taken when the disease was refractory, from a patient treated with antithyroid drugs. This chain links TRBV27 with TRBJ2-4, with TRBD2 matching 8 bases. This sequence originates from a female donor with Graves disease. CDR3 bases: TGTGCCAGCACCTCCCCGTCGGGAGGGTGCATTCAGTACTTC. Protein: CASTSPSGGCIQYF.